This T cell receptor beta chain is drawn from a study of neurological immune-mediated disorders. TCRdb fed the 5' RACE reads into MiXCR, producing one record per CDR3 protein. Here the sample spans roughly 32,000 distinct CDR3 sequences, 10% to 15% being singletons. J lost 8 bases, V lost 5 bases, and 11 bases had no gene match. There are 16 residues in the CDR3. Germline V gene data show CDR1 as SEHNR and CDR2 as FQNEAQ (reference sequence). The time point was: technical triplicate 2. The sorted libraries were prepared using about a million CD4+ or CD8+ T cells that had themselves been sorted. This clonotype showed up just a few times.

The chain employs TRBV7-9 and TRBJ2-1; TRBD2 agrees at 11 bases. The clonotype was recovered from a female donor with HTLV-1-associated myelopathy (HAM/TSP). Material: CD4+ T cells from blood. CDR3 amino acids: CASSHTSGSGEDEQFF. Here the CDR3 DNA reads TGTGCCAGCAGCCATACTAGCGGGAGCGGTGAGGATGAGCAGTTCTTC.